The subject of this entry is one T cell receptor beta chain. The data were taken from a study of blood T cell repertoires in COVID-19. Across the whole study: From the United States, Italy and Spain came samples of acute and convalescent COVID-19. The cDNA or gDNA used as material had been derived from T cells, B-cell-depleted T cells, or PBMCs.

Authors' data handling: Nucleated cell number was recorded as an estimate derived from reference gene primer amplification. The method was immunoSEQ multiplex PCR; TCRdb's version includes in-frame clones alone and lacks a portion of them. That table furnishes V, J and clone size, whereas the DNA furnished D and trimming. The table records more than 200,000 clones, around four fifths of them present only once. The receptor was derived from a woman aged 70 to 79 with active or convalescent COVID-19. The source material was peripheral blood.

CDR3 amino acids: CASRRQYNSPLHF. The CDR3 bases are TGTGCCAGCAGACGACAGTATAATTCACCCCTCCACTTT. The chain carries TRBV12-3 or TRBV12-4 and TRBJ1-6; D is possibly TRBD1 (5 bases). Trimming took off 6 bases at V and 4 bases at J, with 7 bases between the two ends. The CDR3 has 13 amino acids.